These 29 T cell receptor beta chains share one sample of origin, sequenced in a study of monozygotic twins with inflammatory bowel disease. Reprocessing the 5' RACE reads, TCRdb reports a single entry for every CDR3 protein and omits DNA. With about 160,000 distinct CDR3 sequences in the sample, the ten largest clones hold under 3.5%. The sequencing sample was made of blood. These receptors came from a human donor with ulcerative colitis or Crohn's disease, or a healthy co-twin of an affected twin (not recorded which).

The rearrangement links TRBV11-2 to TRBJ2-3; TCRdb's assignment of TRBD2 cannot be checked, as there is no DNA. The CDR3 consists of 15 residues. Germline CDR1 is SGHAT and CDR2 is FQNNGV. The CDR3: CASSFSGSTADTQYF. The whole variable domain, remainder taken from reference TRBV11-2 and TRBJ2-3, is EAGVAQSPRYKIIEKRQSVAFWCNPISGHATLYWYQQILGQGPKLLIQFQNNGVVDDSQLPKDRFSAERLKGVDSTLKIQPAKLEDSAVYLCASSFSGSTADTQYFGPGTRLTVL.

The gene calls are TRBV20-1 and TRBJ1-5; TCRdb's D call of TRBD1 is untestable without DNA. From germline, CDR1 is DFQATT and CDR2 SNEGSKA (reference sequence). The CDR3 length is 14 residues. The CDR3 spells CSARAGQGPQPQHF.

V usage is TRBV5-8 and J usage is TRBJ2-1; the TRBD1 assignment by TCRdb is unverifiable without DNA. This CDR3 is 15 amino acids long. Germline CDR1 reads SGHTS; CDR2 reads YDEGEE. CDR3 residues: CASSLGTGTYNEQFF.

The chain is built from TRBV5-1 and TRBJ2-5. The germline V gene encodes CDR1 SGHRS and CDR2 YFSETQ. This CDR3 region has 12 residues. This CDR3 reads CASSLAGETQYF.

The CDR3 sequence: CASSLGWDTEAFF. The V and J genes are TRBV7-8 and TRBJ1-1. The CDR3 has 13 residues. Germline V gives CDR1 SGHVS, CDR2 FQNEAQ.

The chain has TRBV29-1 and TRBJ2-2; TCRdb's D gene call, TRBD1, goes unchecked for lack of DNA. In germline, CDR1 is SQVTM, CDR2 ANQGSEA. This CDR3 contains 12 residues. The CDR3 sequence: CSADRGTGELFF.

The chain employs TRBV7-2 and TRBJ2-1; TCRdb names TRBD2, which stays unverified in the absence of DNA. The CDR3 covers 17 residues. CDR1 is SGHTA and CDR2 is FQGNSA in the germline V gene. The chain's CDR3 is CASSLIGGGLAGVEQFF.

The J gene is TRBJ2-7, the V gene TRBV7-2; without DNA, the TCRdb call of TRBD1 cannot be checked. This CDR3 comprises 14 residues. Germline-derived CDR1 and CDR2 are SGHTA and FQGNSA. The CDR3 is CASSQRDSFYEQYF.

CDR3 in amino acids: CAISAARGNEQFF. This chain connects TRBV10-3 to TRBJ2-1; the D call from TCRdb, TRBD1, cannot be confirmed without DNA. CDR1 and CDR2 from the germline V gene are ENHRY and SYGVKD. The CDR3 sequence is 13 residues long.

The gene calls are TRBV25-1 and TRBJ2-7. The germline gives CDR1 MGHDK, CDR2 SYGVNS. CDR3 length: 14 amino acids. CDR3: CASSEQPNSYEQYF.

J is TRBJ1-5 and V is TRBV7-3. Germline V gene data show CDR1 as SGHTA and CDR2 as FQGTGA. The CDR3 runs 13 residues. The chain's CDR3 is CASSLNKYQPQHF.

This chain joins TRBV10-3 and TRBJ2-1. Per the germline V gene, CDR1 is ENHRY and CDR2 is SYGVKD. CDR3 length: 16 amino acids. CDR3 sequence: CAISESLAARYNEQFF.

CDR3: CASSSWEKAFF. The chain has TRBV7-9 and TRBJ1-1. There are 11 residues in the CDR3. Germline lookup yields CDR1 SEHNR and CDR2 FQNEAQ (reference sequence).

The chain carries TRBV20-1 and TRBJ1-6; TCRdb's assignment of TRBD1 cannot be checked, as there is no DNA. The V gene's germline CDR1 is DFQATT and CDR2 SNEGSKA (reference sequence). This CDR3 is 13 amino acids long. CDR3 region: CSATKGPNSPLHF.

V is TRBV6-5 and J is TRBJ2-1; TCRdb's assignment of TRBD1 cannot be checked, as there is no DNA. The CDR3 is 17 amino acids. Germline loops: CDR1 MNHEY, CDR2 SVGAGI. CDR3 sequence reads: CASSYSGTGGPYNEQFF.

This CDR3 reads CASSQLLAGSNTGELFF. This chain links TRBV3-1 with TRBJ2-2; checking the TCRdb D call of TRBD2 is not possible without DNA. The CDR3 has 17 residues. CDR1 and CDR2 (germline): LGHDT, YNNKEL (reference sequence).

The rearrangement joins TRBV6-1 to TRBJ1-2; TCRdb selects TRBD1, and the lack of DNA leaves this call unchecked. CDR1 and CDR2 (germline): MNHNS, SASEGT. The CDR3 covers 17 residues. The CDR3 sequence is CASSARDRGFVNYGYTF.

The chain combines TRBV6-5 with TRBJ2-7; TCRdb designates TRBD2, a call that cannot be tested without DNA. This CDR3 contains 15 residues. CDR1 and CDR2 (germline): MNHEY, SVGAGI. CDR3 region: CASSYSGSTTGEQYF.

The chain is built from TRBV18 and TRBJ2-5; TCRdb gives TRBD1 as the D gene, but with no DNA this cannot be confirmed. This CDR3 has 14 residues. Germline values: CDR1 KGHSH, CDR2 LQKENI. CDR3 sequence reads: CASSQGAGPETQYF.

V and J are TRBV20-1 and TRBJ2-7; as DNA is missing, the TRBD2 call by TCRdb cannot be tested. Looked up from germline, CDR1 is DFQATT and CDR2 is SNEGSKA (reference sequence). This CDR3 is built from 12 residues. CDR3 amino acids: CSPGLPSYEQYF.

This chain links TRBV12-3 or TRBV12-4 with TRBJ1-5; lacking DNA, the TRBD1 call made by TCRdb goes unchecked. This CDR3 region has 15 residues. The CDR3 region is CASRRGQGALQPQHF.

The V call is TRBV5-4, the J call TRBJ2-1. The germline CDR1 and CDR2 sequences are SGHNT and YYREEE (reference sequence). This CDR3 region has 17 residues. The CDR3 is CASSPIDSRSSYNEQFF.

The chain employs TRBV5-4 and TRBJ1-1. This CDR3 contains 18 residues. Germline V gene sequence: CDR1 SGHNT, CDR2 YYREEE (reference sequence). The CDR3 sequence: CASSLEGQALLLGTEAFF.

The V gene is TRBV7-6, the J gene TRBJ2-7; TCRdb's D call, TRBD1, is unchecked because there is no DNA. The CDR3 consists of 14 residues. Per germline, CDR1 SGHVS and CDR2 FNYEAQ. The CDR3 is CASSTTGFTYEQYF.

The chain couples TRBV5-1 to TRBJ2-5; lacking DNA, the TRBD2 call made by TCRdb goes unchecked. The length of the CDR3 is 15 residues. Germline-derived CDR1 and CDR2 are SGHRS and YFSETQ. The CDR3 loop reads CASSLSGGSVETQYF.

The rearrangement links TRBV28 to TRBJ2-2; the TRBD1 assignment by TCRdb is unverifiable without DNA. The CDR3 runs to 13 residues. CDR1 MDHEN and CDR2 SYDVKM come from the germline V gene. CDR3 protein: CASSFPGTGELFF.

The chain carries TRBV9 and TRBJ2-1; the D call from TCRdb, TRBD2, cannot be confirmed without DNA. Germline lookup yields CDR1 SGDLS and CDR2 YYNGEE. This CDR3 is 19 amino acids long. CDR3 loop: CASSVELAGWNSGGNEQFF.

The chain uses TRBV20-1 and TRBJ1-5; TCRdb selects TRBD1, and the lack of DNA leaves this call unchecked. The CDR3 is 14 amino acids. The V gene's germline CDR1 is DFQATT and CDR2 SNEGSKA (reference sequence). CDR3 sequence: CSADPGRFNQPQHF.

The J gene is TRBJ1-6, the V gene TRBV28; TCRdb indicates TRBD1, and absent DNA this call remains unverified. Germline CDR1 reads MDHEN; CDR2 reads SYDVKM. This CDR3 is 15 amino acids long. CDR3: CASSLRGPYNSPLHF.